Each of the 26 T cell receptor beta chains below was sequenced from the same sample in a study of human T cells and chemical hapten exposure. TCRdb reprocessed the RACE reads with MiXCR, giving one entry per CDR3 protein. The table shows fewer than 100,000 distinct CDR3 sequences, with about 9.3% occurring only once. The time point: patch test 2, 6 weeks after DPC sensitization. The sample's treatment: therapeutic diphenylcyclopropenone sensitization with weekly scalp DPC. The sequenced sample was whole blood, obtained in connection with sensitization to the hapten diphenylcyclopropenone (DPC). Receptor source: a woman aged 40-49 years with alopecia areata. Some clones in this sample may be carry-over from other donors' samples.

This clonotype was seen repeatedly, ten times or more. This chain joins TRBV18 and TRBJ1-1; D not certain. Per germline, CDR1 KGHSH and CDR2 LQKENI. The V end was cut by 6 bases, the J end by 1 base, with 12 bases between. CDR3 length: 14 residues. The CDR3 is CASSMDGSNTEAFF. CDR3 DNA: TGTGCCAGCTCCATGGACGGATCGAACACTGAAGCTTTCTTT.

In this sample, this clonotype turned up many times. The gene calls are TRBV12-3 or TRBV12-4 and TRBJ1-5; TRBD1 is a possible D gene (5 bases). The CDR3 runs 14 residues. V was shortened by 3 bases and J by 2 bases, with 8 bases between the two germline ends. For the CDR3, the DNA is TGTGCCAGCAGTTTCTCGGGGGGCAATCAGCCCCAGCATTTT. Residues: CASSFSGGNQPQHF.

This clonotype was detected ten times or more. The gene calls are TRBV7-6 and TRBJ1-1; TRBD1 matches 7 bases. Germline loops: CDR1 SGHVS, CDR2 FNYEAQ. Trimming took 4 bases from V and 5 from J; bases not matched to a gene: 10. The CDR3 runs 15 residues. CDR3 region: CASSSGGGVRTEAFF. For the CDR3, the DNA is TGTGCCAGCAGCTCGGGAGGGGGCGTTCGGACTGAAGCTTTCTTT.

The gene calls are TRBV28 and TRBJ2-7; 7 bases are a match to TRBD2. Germline values: CDR1 MDHEN, CDR2 SYDVKM. Trimming removed 7 bases from V and 0 bases from J; junction bases left unmatched: 9. CDR3 size: 15 residues. The CDR3 protein is CASKVRRGSSYEQYF. The DNA of the CDR3 is TGTGCCAGCAAGGTGCGTCGCGGGAGCTCCTACGAGCAGTACTTC. Looking up the rest from reference TRBV28 and TRBJ2-7 gives the full variable domain: DVKVTQSSRYLVKRTGEKVFLECVQDMDHENMFWYRQDPGLGLRLIYFSYDVKMKEKGDIPEGYSVSREKKERFSLILESASTNQTSMYLCASKVRRGSSYEQYFGPGTRLTVT.

The chain combines TRBV20-1 with TRBJ1-6; D is unresolved. Trimming left V 0 bases short and J 7 bases short, with 10 bases between. Germline CDR1 reads DFQATT; CDR2 reads SNEGSKA (reference sequence). The CDR3 is 14 amino acids. The CDR3 region has the DNA TGCAGTGCTAGAGAGGGCAGCCCGAATTCACCCCTCCACTTT. This sequence encodes CSAREGSPNSPLHF.

This clonotype was counted at least ten times. An end of the junction does not agree with germline; a read error may underlie this. V usage is TRBV7-7 and J usage is TRBJ1-2; possible D gene TRBD1, 5 bases. CDR3 size: 16 residues. Germline CDR1 is SSHAT and CDR2 is FNYEAQ (reference sequence). The CDR3 region is CASSSQPGPLGHGYTF. The CDR3 nucleotides read TGTGCTAGCAGCTCGCAACCGGGGCCCCTGGGACATGGCTACACCTTC.

As for this clonotype: A much more abundant neighbour one base away suggests this may be a read error. The chain has TRBV7-8 and TRBJ1-2; D is unresolved. The germline V and J ends were trimmed by 1 base and 5 bases, with 8 bases remaining between them. CDR1 is SGHVS and CDR2 is FQNEAQ in the germline V gene. The CDR3 runs 13 residues. DNA of the CDR3: TGTGCCAGCAGCTTAGATATCCTTTATGGCTACACCTTC. Protein product: CASSLDILYGYTF.

This clonotype was recorded at least ten times. The V and J genes are TRBV28 and TRBJ1-5, with D hard to call. CDR3 size: 13 residues. The V gene's germline CDR1 is MDHEN and CDR2 SYDVKM. The V and J ends lost 4 bases and 4 bases respectively, with 8 bases between them. CDR3 coding DNA: TGTGCCAGCAGTTGGGTTACTAATCAGCCCCAGCATTTT. This codes for CASSWVTNQPQHF.

This clonotype was seen repeatedly, ten times or more. The J gene is TRBJ2-5, the V gene TRBV2; perhaps TRBD1 as D (5 bases). V lost 3 bases and J lost 4, with 9 bases in between. CDR3 size: 13 residues. Germline CDR1 SNHLY, CDR2 FYNNEI. The CDR3 nucleotides are TGTGCCAGCAGTGATCAGGGTCGAGAGACCCAGTACTTC. Translated: CASSDQGRETQYF.

Ten or more counts support this clonotype. The gene calls are TRBV19 and TRBJ1-5; the D is unclear. V was cut by 3 bases and J by 0 bases, with 9 bases left in between. From germline, CDR1 is LNHDA and CDR2 SQIVND (reference sequence). This CDR3 contains 15 residues. Here the CDR3 reads CASSIQADSNQPQHF. The CDR3 DNA is TGTGCCAGTAGTATCCAGGCCGATAGCAATCAGCCCCAGCATTTT.

This clonotype showed up just a few times. The V and J genes are TRBV6-1 and TRBJ2-3, with 8 bases lining up with TRBD1. Germline V lookup: CDR1 MNHNS, CDR2 SASEGT. J gave up 2 bases and V 3 bases, and 1 base lay outside the gene matches. This CDR3 is built from 14 residues. CDR3 amino acids: CASSDRGPTDTQYF. The CDR3 nucleotides are TGTGCCAGCAGTGACAGGGGGCCCACAGATACGCAGTATTTT.

In its sample, this clonotype was seen many times. CDR3 bases: TGTGCCAGCGGCTTGGGATACTCGATCGGCGGAAACACCATATATTTT. It codes for CASGLGYSIGGNTIYF. The V gene is TRBV28, the J gene TRBJ1-3; no definite D call. The CDR3 is made up of 16 amino acids. Trimming removed 8 bases from V and 4 bases from J, with 21 bases in between. The germline V gene has CDR1 MDHEN and CDR2 SYDVKM.

This chain joins TRBV28 and TRBJ1-6; D may be TRBD1 (6 bases). The V gene's germline CDR1 is MDHEN and CDR2 SYDVKM. CDR3 length: 16 amino acids. V was shortened by 6 bases and J by 2 bases, with 14 bases between the two germline ends. In nucleotides, the CDR3 is TGTGCCAGCAGGGGGGCAGGGGAGGCCTATAATTCACCCCTCCACTTT. Translating it yields CASRGAGEAYNSPLHF.

This clonotype has at least ten counts. The J gene is TRBJ2-1, the V gene TRBV2; 15 nucleotides match TRBD2. J lost 7 bases, V lost 6 bases, and 4 bases had no gene match. Germline CDR1 and CDR2: SNHLY and FYNNEI. The CDR3 consists of 15 residues. The chain's CDR3 is CASRTGLAGGNEQFF. In DNA form, the CDR3 reads TGTGCCAGCAGGACGGGACTAGCGGGAGGAAATGAGCAGTTCTTC.

This clonotype has only a few counts. J is TRBJ2-1 and V is TRBV24-1; the D call may be TRBD1 or TRBD2 (5 bases each). CDR1 and CDR2 (germline): KGHDR, SFDVKD. The ends were cut back, 7 bases at V and 5 bases at J, with 14 bases in the middle. The CDR3 runs 14 residues. The CDR3 sequence: CATRAGAENNEQFF. As DNA, the CDR3 is TGTGCCACCAGAGCCGGGGCAGAAAACAATGAGCAGTTCTTC.

This clonotype came up many times. The rearrangement joins TRBV28 to TRBJ1-1; D gene ambiguous. Trimming cost V 4 bases and J 1 base, with 1 base left between them. The V gene's germline CDR1 is MDHEN and CDR2 SYDVKM. The CDR3 extends over 11 amino acids. CDR3 coding DNA: TGTGCCAGCAGTTGGAACACTGAAGCTTTCTTT. Translation: CASSWNTEAFF.

V is TRBV5-1 and J is TRBJ2-3, with a weak D call TRBD1 (6 bases). There are 13 residues in the CDR3. Germline values: CDR1 SGHRS, CDR2 YFSETQ. Trimming took 7 bases from V and 0 from J, leaving 9 bases between them. CDR3 coding DNA: TGCGCCAGCCGTGACAGGAGCACAGATACGCAGTATTTT. Protein product: CASRDRSTDTQYF.

This clonotype was recorded many times. The CDR3 sequence: CASSLTLNEKLFF. The CDR3 DNA sequence: TGTGCCAGCAGCTTGACCCTTAATGAAAAACTGTTTTTT. This chain uses TRBV7-2 with TRBJ1-4; D remains unclear. CDR1 and CDR2 (germline): SGHTA, FQGNSA. V lost 3 bases and J lost 4, with 6 bases in between. The CDR3 loop spans 13 amino acids.

The chain is built from TRBV6-1 and TRBJ2-3; TRBD2 aligns across 12 bases. The V segment lost 2 bases and the J segment 4 bases; nucleotides outside the gene matches: 1. The V gene's germline CDR1 is MNHNS and CDR2 SASEGT. The CDR3 extends over 15 amino acids. CDR3 in amino acids: CASSETSGGSDTQYF. The CDR3 coding sequence is TGTGCCAGCAGTGAAACTAGCGGGGGGTCAGATACGCAGTATTTT.

The sample holds a few counts of this clonotype. The chain is built from TRBV7-9 and TRBJ1-4; D is perhaps TRBD1 (5 bases). Germline CDR1 SEHNR, CDR2 FQNEAQ (reference sequence). This CDR3 region has 14 residues. Trimming cost V 4 bases and J 3 bases, with 9 bases left between them. This chain's CDR3 is CASSSGEANEKLFF. The CDR3 bases are TGTGCCAGCAGCTCGGGGGAAGCTAATGAAAAACTGTTTTTT. Based on the CDR3 plus reference TRBV7-9 and TRBJ1-4, the full variable domain is DTGVSQNPRHKITKRGQNVTFRCDPISEHNRLYWYRQTLGQGPEFLTYFQNEAQLEKSRLLSDRFSAERPKGSFSTLEIQRTEQGDSAMYLCASSSGEANEKLFFGSGTQLSVL.

In this sample, this clonotype turned up many times. The CDR3 DNA follows: TGTGCCAGCGTAGGGACAGGTAATCAGCCCCAGCATTTT. Amino acids: CASVGTGNQPQHF. V gene TRBV12-3 or TRBV12-4 combines with J gene TRBJ1-5; 8 nucleotides agree with TRBD1. V lost 8 bases to trimming and J lost 4 bases; unmatched junction nucleotides: 4. CDR3 size: 13 residues.

This clonotype was detected only a few times. The genes are TRBV18 and TRBJ1-5, with D uncertain. V lost 2 bases to trimming and J lost 0 bases, with 5 bases between them. The length of the CDR3 is 14 residues. The germline gives CDR1 KGHSH, CDR2 LQKENI. The CDR3 loop reads CASSPSDSNQPQHF. CDR3 nucleotide sequence: TGTGCCAGCTCACCATCAGATAGCAATCAGCCCCAGCATTTT.

This clonotype was observed at least ten times. The V gene is TRBV6-5, the J gene TRBJ2-3; no clear D gene. CDR1 and CDR2 from the germline V gene are MNHEY and SVGAGI. This CDR3 spans 14 amino acids. Trimming removed 0 bases from V and 4 bases from J, with 8 bases in between. DNA for the CDR3: TGTGCCAGCAGTTACTCGATCTTTGCAGATACGCAGTATTTT. It is translated as CASSYSIFADTQYF.

A note on this clonotype: One end of the junction is discordant with germline, which a read error may explain. The V and J genes are TRBV7-9 and TRBJ2-7; D possibly corresponds to TRBD2 (5 bases). CDR1 and CDR2 from the germline V gene are SEHNR and FQNEAQ (reference sequence). The CDR3 consists of 15 residues. The CDR3, as DNA: TGTGCCAGCAGCTTAGCGGCAGGACTCTCCTCCGAGCAGTACTTC. Translated: CASSLAAGLSSEQYF.

This clonotype was counted at least ten times. This rearrangement joins TRBV27 to TRBJ1-5, with TRBD1 matching 7 bases. Germline values: CDR1 MNHEY, CDR2 SMNVEV (reference sequence). This CDR3 has 15 residues. V lost 7 bases to trimming and J lost 2 bases; unmatched junction nucleotides: 8. CDR3 nucleotides: TGTGCCAGCACTTCCGGGACAGCAGGCAATCAGCCCCAGCATTTT. Encoded protein: CASTSGTAGNQPQHF.

This clonotype was detected ten times or more. This chain joins TRBV7-3 and TRBJ2-7; tentative D call: TRBD1 (5 bases). The CDR3 extends over 13 amino acids. Trimming removed 5 bases from V and 9 bases from J, with 17 bases in between. Germline V CDR1 and CDR2: SGHTA, FQGTGA. The chain's CDR3 is CASSTGHTGVQYF. The CDR3 DNA reads as TGTGCCAGCAGCACCGGACACACCGGTGTGCAGTACTTC.